This T cell receptor beta chain derives from a study of tissue T cells after allogeneic stem cell transplantation. Time point specified: mouse harvest day 7 after allogeneic transplant. Tail vein injection delivered 10^7 T-cell-depleted bone marrow cells and 10^6 splenic CD5+ T cells. Measured with immunoSEQ multiplex PCR; TCRdb has only the in-frame clones, and not every one. The table includes fewer than 7,500 clones, about 50% detected once. This clone was seen a few times. Gene names follow the mouse nomenclature. The CDR3 extends 1 residue past the end of the read, so its final part is completed from the germline J gene. Trimming pared 3 bases from V and 0 bases from J, leaving 12 bases between. The CDR3 has 15 amino acids. CDR1 is KGHPV and CDR2 is FQNQEV in the germline V gene (reference sequence).

Sequencing was carried out using gut tissue. This receptor was identified in a female BALB/c mouse given C57BL/6 T cells with graft-versus-host disease after an allogeneic hematopoietic cell transplant. The V gene is TRBV26, the J gene TRBJ2-7; D gene unclear. The sequenced CDR3 bases are TGTGCCAGCAGTCTCCAGGAGAGGAGCTCCTATGAACAGTAC. Protein sequence: CASSLQERSSYEQY. In full, the CDR3 reads CASSLQERSSYEQYF.